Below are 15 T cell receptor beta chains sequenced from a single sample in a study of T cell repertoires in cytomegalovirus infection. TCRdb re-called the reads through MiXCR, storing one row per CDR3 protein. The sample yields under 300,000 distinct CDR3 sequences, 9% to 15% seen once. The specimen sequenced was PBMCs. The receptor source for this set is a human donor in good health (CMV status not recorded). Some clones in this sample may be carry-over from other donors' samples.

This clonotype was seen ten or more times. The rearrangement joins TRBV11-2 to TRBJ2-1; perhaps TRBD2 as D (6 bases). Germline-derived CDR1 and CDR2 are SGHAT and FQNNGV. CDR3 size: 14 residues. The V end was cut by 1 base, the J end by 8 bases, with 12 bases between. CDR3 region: CASSLGASVDEQFF. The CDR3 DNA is TGTGCCAGCAGCTTAGGGGCTAGCGTGGATGAGCAGTTCTTC.

The CDR3 coding sequence is TGCGCCAGCAGCCAACGACAGGCTGGAAACACCATATATTTT. The encoded protein is CASSQRQAGNTIYF. The chain joins TRBV4-3 to TRBJ1-3, with TRBD1 as a possible D gene (6 bases). This CDR3 has 14 residues. Germline V lookup: CDR1 LGHNA, CDR2 YSLEER. Trimming cost V 2 bases and J 2 bases, with 7 bases left between them.

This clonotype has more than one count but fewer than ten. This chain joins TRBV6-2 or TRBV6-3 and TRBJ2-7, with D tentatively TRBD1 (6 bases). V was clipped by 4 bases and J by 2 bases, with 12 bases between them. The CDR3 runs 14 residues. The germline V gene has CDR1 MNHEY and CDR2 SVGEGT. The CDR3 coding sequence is TGTGCCAGCAGTTTCCGCCAGGGGACCTACGAGCAGTACTTC. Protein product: CASSFRQGTYEQYF.

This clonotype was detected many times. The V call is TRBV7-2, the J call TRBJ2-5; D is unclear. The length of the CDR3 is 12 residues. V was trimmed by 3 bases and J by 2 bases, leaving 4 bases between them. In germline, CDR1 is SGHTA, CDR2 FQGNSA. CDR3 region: CASSFGQETQYF. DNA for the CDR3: TGTGCCAGCAGCTTCGGTCAAGAGACCCAGTACTTC.

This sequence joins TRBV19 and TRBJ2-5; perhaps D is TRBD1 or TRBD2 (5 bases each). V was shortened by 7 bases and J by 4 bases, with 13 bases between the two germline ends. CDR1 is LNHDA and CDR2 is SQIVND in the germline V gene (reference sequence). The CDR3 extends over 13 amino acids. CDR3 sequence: CASTPGPGETQYF. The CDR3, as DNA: TGTGCCAGTACTCCGGGACCCGGAGAGACCCAGTACTTC.

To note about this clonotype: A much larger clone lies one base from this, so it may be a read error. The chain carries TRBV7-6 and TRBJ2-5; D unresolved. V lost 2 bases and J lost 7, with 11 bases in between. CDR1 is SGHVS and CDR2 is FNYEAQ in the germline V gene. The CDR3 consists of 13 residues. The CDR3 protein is CASSLLQSATQYF. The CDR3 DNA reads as TGTGCCAGCAGCTTATTGCAGTCGGCGACCCAGTACTTC. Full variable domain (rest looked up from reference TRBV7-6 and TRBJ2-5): GAGVSQSPRYKVTKRGQDVALRCDPISGHVSLYWYRQALGQGPEFLTYFNYEAQQDKSGLPNDRFSAERPEGSISTLTIQRTEQRDSAMYRCASSLLQSATQYFGPGTRLLVL.

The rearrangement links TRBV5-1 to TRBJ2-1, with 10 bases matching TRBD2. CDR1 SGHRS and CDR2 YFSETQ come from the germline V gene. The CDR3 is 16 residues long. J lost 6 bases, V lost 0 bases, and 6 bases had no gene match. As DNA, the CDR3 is TGCGCCAGCAGCTTGGGAGCAGGGACTAGCGTCAATGAGCAGTTCTTC. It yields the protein CASSLGAGTSVNEQFF.

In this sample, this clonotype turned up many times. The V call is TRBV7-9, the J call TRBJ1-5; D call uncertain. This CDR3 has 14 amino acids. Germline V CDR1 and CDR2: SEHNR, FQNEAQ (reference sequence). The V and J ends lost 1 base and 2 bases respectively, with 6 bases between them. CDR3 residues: CASSLDPGNQPQHF. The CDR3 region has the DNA TGTGCCAGCAGCTTAGACCCGGGCAATCAGCCCCAGCATTTT.

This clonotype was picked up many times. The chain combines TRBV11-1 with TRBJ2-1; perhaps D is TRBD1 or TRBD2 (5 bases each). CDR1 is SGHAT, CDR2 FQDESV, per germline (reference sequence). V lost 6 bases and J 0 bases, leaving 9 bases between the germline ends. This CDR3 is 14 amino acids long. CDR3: CASSGDLSYNEQFF. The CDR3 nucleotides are TGTGCCAGCAGTGGGGACCTCTCCTACAATGAGCAGTTCTTC.

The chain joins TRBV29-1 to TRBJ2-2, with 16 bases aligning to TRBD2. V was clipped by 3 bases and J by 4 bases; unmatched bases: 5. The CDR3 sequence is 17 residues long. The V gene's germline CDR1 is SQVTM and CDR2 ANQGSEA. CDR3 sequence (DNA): TGCAGCGTTGATCCGGGACTAGCGGGAGGGGGCACCGGGGAGCTGTTTTTT. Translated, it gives CSVDPGLAGGGTGELFF.

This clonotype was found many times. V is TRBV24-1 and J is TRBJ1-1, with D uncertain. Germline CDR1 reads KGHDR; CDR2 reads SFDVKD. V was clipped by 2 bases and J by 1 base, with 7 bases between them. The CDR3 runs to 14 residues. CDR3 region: CATSDSSGNTEAFF. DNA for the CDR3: TGTGCCACCAGTGATTCCTCAGGGAACACTGAAGCTTTCTTT.

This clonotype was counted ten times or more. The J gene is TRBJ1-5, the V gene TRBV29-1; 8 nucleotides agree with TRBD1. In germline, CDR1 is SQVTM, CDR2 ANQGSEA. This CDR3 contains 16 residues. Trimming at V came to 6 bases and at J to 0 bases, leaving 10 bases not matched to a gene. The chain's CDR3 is CSVIRTGRYSNQPQHF. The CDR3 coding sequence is TGCAGCGTAATTCGGACAGGGAGATATAGCAATCAGCCCCAGCATTTT.

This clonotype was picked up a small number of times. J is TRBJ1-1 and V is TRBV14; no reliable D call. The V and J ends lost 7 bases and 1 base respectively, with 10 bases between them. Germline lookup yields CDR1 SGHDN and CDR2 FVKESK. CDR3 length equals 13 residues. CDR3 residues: CASTWGANTEAFF. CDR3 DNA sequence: TGTGCCAGCACTTGGGGAGCGAACACTGAAGCTTTCTTT.

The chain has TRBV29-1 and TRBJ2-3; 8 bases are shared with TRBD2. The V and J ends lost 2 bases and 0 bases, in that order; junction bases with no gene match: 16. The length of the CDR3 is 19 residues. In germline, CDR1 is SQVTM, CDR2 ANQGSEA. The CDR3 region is CSVESTSEGDSASTDTQYF. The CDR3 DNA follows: TGCAGCGTTGAATCGACTAGCGAAGGGGATAGCGCCAGCACAGATACGCAGTATTTT.

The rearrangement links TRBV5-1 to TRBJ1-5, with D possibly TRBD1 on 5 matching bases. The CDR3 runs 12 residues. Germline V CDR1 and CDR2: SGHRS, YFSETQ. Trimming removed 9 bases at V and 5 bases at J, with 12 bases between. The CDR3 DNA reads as TGCGCCACTCCGGGACGGGATCAGCCCCAGCATTTT. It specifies CATPGRDQPQHF.